The 3 T cell receptor beta chains below all came from one sample that was sequenced in a study of OX40 agonist ivuxolimab in advanced cancers. The data were produced by immunoSEQ multiplex PCR, yet TCRdb's version contains in-frame clones alone and is incomplete. The table shows roughly 64,000 clones, with 85% to 90% occurring only once. This specimen was CD4+ or CD8+ T cells sorted from blood, taken in a trial of the OX40 agonist ivuxolimab. These receptors all come from an adult with an advanced solid tumor such as melanoma, head and neck, liver or kidney cancer.

This clone came up once. This chain joins TRBV5-4 and TRBJ2-5; 8 bases match TRBD1. Losses at the gene ends were 4 bases for V and 3 bases for J; bases not matched to a gene: 2. This CDR3 has 13 residues. Germline V lookup: CDR1 SGHNT, CDR2 YYREEE (reference sequence). The CDR3 spells CASSPDREETQYF. The CDR3 coding sequence is TGTGCCAGCAGCCCGGACAGGGAAGAGACCCAGTACTTC.

The genes are TRBV7-3 and TRBJ2-7; TRBD2 agrees at 13 bases. Germline V gives CDR1 SGHTA, CDR2 FQGTGA. Trimming cost V 5 bases and J 5 bases; bases outside gene matches: 9. The length of the CDR3 is 16 residues. CDR3 loop: CASSQTSGGAEDEQYF. The DNA of the CDR3 is TGTGCCAGCAGCCAAACTAGCGGGGGGGCCGAAGACGAGCAGTACTTC.

The genes are TRBV9 and TRBJ1-2; D is ambiguous. Trimming left V 4 bases short and J 6 bases short, with 16 bases between. From germline, CDR1 is SGDLS and CDR2 YYNGEE. The CDR3 contains 14 residues. CDR3 amino acids: CASSSRYYTHGYTF. Written as DNA, the CDR3 is TGTGCCAGCAGCTCCAGGTACTATACCCATGGCTACACCTTC.